Listed below are T cell receptor beta chains from one sample, sequenced in a study of naive and memory T cell subsets. In TCRdb, the UMI-ligation and nested PCR reads were re-called with MiXCR into one record per CDR3 protein. The data show around 37,000 distinct CDR3 sequences, more than 9.5% seen once. This specimen consisted of skin, obtained from a tuberculin skin test site. The receptor source for this set is an adult in good health. Both conserved end residues are part of each CDR3.

v_gene | len | CDR3aa
TRBV7-9 | 16 | CASSPIADSLNTEAFF
TRBV12-3/TRBV12-4 | 14 | CASSQSNYNYGYTF
TRBV5-1 | 15 | CASKKQGAMNTEAFF
TRBV7-9 | 14 | CASSLYRPTDTQYF
TRBV20-1 | 18 | CSARVPLTTSGRSYEQYF
TRBV6-6 | 17 | CASSYVLAGTLREPQHF
TRBV28 | 15 | CASTLGQRRVAEAFF
TRBV12-3/TRBV12-4 | 14 | CASSFGGAGDTQYF
TRBV7-2 | 20 | CASSLRGDRNYAMPNNEQFF
TRBV11-2 | 15 | CASSLGPGMNTEAFF
TRBV7-2 | 14 | CASSSGTSSYEQYF
TRBV30 | 14 | CAWGGQGNTGELFF
TRBV10-2 | 14 | CASSLTAQVDTQYF
TRBV6-2/TRBV6-3 | 17 | CASSIGTSGGQPGELFF
TRBV5-6 | 13 | CASSYDSNEKLFF
TRBV28 | 11 | CASSTSDTQYF
TRBV12-3/TRBV12-4 | 11 | CASSFADTQYF
TRBV7-2 | 17 | CASSLRNGQISGNTIYF
TRBV7-9 | 16 | CASSLTGQGDNQPQHF
TRBV28 | 14 | CASSFDRGRDEQFF
TRBV2 | 14 | CASSGGQGAGEQYF
TRBV12-3/TRBV12-4 | 16 | CASTDPGRDRYNEQFF
TRBV28 | 16 | CASSSLTSGTKNIQYF
TRBV10-3 | 16 | CAISESEVGVYNEQFF
TRBV28 | 15 | CASSFKDIGPYEQYF
TRBV7-8 | 15 | CASSPPTSGRNKGFF
TRBV6-5 | 15 | CASRPGGTMNTEAFF
TRBV3-1 | 14 | CASEARGRTYEQYF
TRBV28 | 15 | CASSDRERANEKLFF
TRBV6-4 | 14 | CASSAEGRIAEAFF
TRBV3-1 | 14 | CASSQDEAGYGYTF
TRBV19 | 15 | CASRGTGGRWQPQHF